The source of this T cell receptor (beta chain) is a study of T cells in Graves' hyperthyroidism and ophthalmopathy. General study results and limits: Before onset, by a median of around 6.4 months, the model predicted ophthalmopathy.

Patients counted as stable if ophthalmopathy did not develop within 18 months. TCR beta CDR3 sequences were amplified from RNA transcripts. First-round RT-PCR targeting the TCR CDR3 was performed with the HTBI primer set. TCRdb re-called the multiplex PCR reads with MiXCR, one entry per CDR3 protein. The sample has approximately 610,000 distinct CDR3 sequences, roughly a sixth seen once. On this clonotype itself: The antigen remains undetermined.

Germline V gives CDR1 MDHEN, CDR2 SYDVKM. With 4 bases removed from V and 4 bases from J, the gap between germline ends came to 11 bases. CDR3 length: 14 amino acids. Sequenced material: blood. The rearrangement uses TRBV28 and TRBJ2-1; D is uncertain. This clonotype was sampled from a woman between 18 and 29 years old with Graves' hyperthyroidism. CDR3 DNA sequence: TGTGCCAGCAGTTACCCGACACAGTACAATGAGCAGTTCTTC. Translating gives CASSYPTQYNEQFF.